These 13 T cell receptor beta chains share one sample of origin, sequenced in a study of T cell repertoires in cytomegalovirus infection. A single record per CDR3 protein comes from TCRdb applying MiXCR to the reads. The sample shows roughly 250,000 distinct CDR3 sequences, 9% to 15% of them seen only once. The sequenced sample consisted of PBMCs. All receptors come from a human donor in good health (CMV status not recorded). Some clones in this sample may be carry-over from other donors' samples.

This clonotype occurred a few times. This chain connects TRBV19 to TRBJ1-5; D is ambiguous. Per germline, CDR1 LNHDA and CDR2 SQIVND (reference sequence). Trimming took off 0 bases at V and 2 bases at J, with 11 bases between the two ends. This CDR3 comprises 16 residues. The CDR3 loop is CASSIDLWSGNQPQHF. In DNA, the CDR3 is TGTGCCAGTAGTATAGATCTCTGGAGCGGCAATCAGCCCCAGCATTTT.

This clonotype was detected only a few times. The chain couples TRBV20-1 to TRBJ2-1; TRBD2 is a possible D gene (5 bases). This CDR3 is 14 amino acids long. Germline CDR1 is DFQATT and CDR2 is SNEGSKA (reference sequence). The V end lost 2 bases, the J end lost 8 bases, and 16 bases lay between the germline ends. This CDR3 reads CSARQDAGVDEQFF. CDR3 DNA: TGCAGTGCTAGACAGGACGCCGGGGTAGATGAGCAGTTCTTC.

This clonotype has a handful of counts. This chain connects TRBV27 to TRBJ2-7; 7 bases are shared with TRBD2. V gave up 6 bases and J gave up 0 bases; unmatched junction bases: 11. The CDR3 consists of 16 residues. Per the germline V gene, CDR1 is MNHEY and CDR2 is SMNVEV (reference sequence). The CDR3 region is CASSVEKGGGSYEQYF. The DNA for the CDR3 is TGTGCCAGCAGCGTCGAAAAAGGCGGGGGCTCCTACGAGCAGTACTTC.

This clonotype was seen only a few times. The chain links TRBV20-1 to TRBJ1-5; D gene ambiguous. V gave up 3 bases and J gave up 1 base, with 4 bases separating them. The V gene's germline CDR1 is DFQATT and CDR2 SNEGSKA (reference sequence). The CDR3 loop spans 12 amino acids. The CDR3 loop is CSASISNQPQHF. CDR3 DNA: TGCAGTGCTAGTATAAGCAATCAGCCCCAGCATTTT.

This rearrangement joins TRBV7-9 to TRBJ2-1, with D perhaps matching TRBD2 (5 bases). The CDR3 sequence is 11 residues long. Trimming cost V 5 bases and J 11 bases, with 10 bases left between them. CDR1 and CDR2 from the germline V gene are SEHNR and FQNEAQ (reference sequence). The CDR3 reads CASSLGGQQFF. Written as DNA, the CDR3 is TGTGCCAGCAGCCTCGGAGGCCAGCAGTTCTTC.

The chain couples TRBV18 to TRBJ2-2; 7 bases agree with TRBD2. CDR1 and CDR2 (germline): KGHSH, LQKENI. The CDR3 covers 14 residues. Losses at the gene ends were 3 bases for V and 6 bases for J; bases not matched to a gene: 4. The CDR3 sequence: CASSPLAESGELFF. Here the CDR3 DNA reads TGTGCCAGCTCACCTCTAGCGGAATCCGGGGAGCTGTTTTTT. Combining the CDR3 with reference TRBV18 and TRBJ2-2 gives the whole variable domain NAGVMQNPRHLVRRRGQEARLRCSPMKGHSHVYWYRQLPEEGLKFMVYLQKENIIDESGMPKERFSAEFPKEGPSILRIQQVVRGDSAAYFCASSPLAESGELFFGEGSRLTVL.

The sample holds many counts of this clonotype. This chain connects TRBV7-2 to TRBJ2-1; a possible D gene is TRBD2 (5 bases). Deletions cut 5 bases from V and 9 bases from J, with 11 bases between. The CDR3 runs to 12 residues. The germline V gene encodes CDR1 SGHTA and CDR2 FQGNSA. CDR3 nucleotides: TGTGCCAGCAGCCGTAGAAGCGGTGAGCAGTTCTTC. Translation: CASSRRSGEQFF. Drawing the rest from reference TRBV7-2 and TRBJ2-1, the complete variable domain is GAGVSQSPSNKVTEKGKDVELRCDPISGHTALYWYRQSLGQGLEFLIYFQGNSAPDKSGLPSDRFSAERTGGSVSTLTIQRTQQEDSAVYLCASSRRSGEQFFGPGTRLTVL.

This clonotype occurred many times. V gene TRBV6-2 or TRBV6-3 combines with J gene TRBJ1-1; 7 positions agree with TRBD1. The CDR3 has 14 amino acids. The J segment lost 1 base and the V segment lost 2 bases, leaving 1 base of the junction unmatched. Per germline, CDR1 MNHEY and CDR2 SVGEGT. The CDR3 loop is CASSYEGANTEAFF. The CDR3 DNA follows: TGTGCCAGCAGTTACGAGGGGGCGAACACTGAAGCTTTCTTT.

This clonotype was found a few times. The chain couples TRBV6-2 or TRBV6-3 to TRBJ2-5, with unresolved D. CDR3 length: 15 residues. In germline, CDR1 is MNHEY, CDR2 SVGEGT. Deletions cut 6 bases from V and 1 base from J, with 15 bases between. CDR3 coding DNA: TGTGCCAGCAGCAACGGCCTGTCAGTCCAAGAGACCCAGTACTTC. It yields the protein CASSNGLSVQETQYF.

This clonotype has at least ten counts. The chain links TRBV12-3 or TRBV12-4 to TRBJ2-5, with a possible D match to TRBD2 (5 bases). CDR3 length: 14 residues. The germline V and J ends were trimmed by 4 bases and 5 bases, with 14 bases remaining between them. Here the CDR3 reads CASSSRWGVETQYF. The CDR3, as DNA: TGTGCCAGCAGTTCTCGGTGGGGAGTTGAGACCCAGTACTTC.

Ten or more counts support this clonotype. CDR3 residues: CASSFGEPAYNEQFF. As DNA, the CDR3 is TGTGCCAGCAGCTTCGGGGAGCCCGCCTACAATGAGCAGTTCTTC. This chain joins TRBV11-2 and TRBJ2-1, with TRBD2 as a possible D gene (5 bases). Germline CDR1 and CDR2: SGHAT and FQNNGV. The CDR3 has 15 residues. V lost 3 bases and J lost 2, with 11 bases in between.

This clonotype was detected many times. This rearrangement joins TRBV7-6 to TRBJ2-1; TRBD1 matches at 10 bases. From germline, CDR1 is SGHVS and CDR2 FNYEAQ. This CDR3 spans 16 amino acids. Losses at the gene ends were 4 bases for V and 8 bases for J; bases not matched to a gene: 11. CDR3 in amino acids: CASSSRTGGLGDEQFF. CDR3 bases: TGTGCCAGCAGCTCGCGGACAGGGGGACTAGGGGATGAGCAGTTCTTC.

This clonotype was found many times. V gene TRBV7-2 combines with J gene TRBJ1-5, with D uncertain. CDR3 length: 12 residues. Deletions cut 1 base from V and 7 bases from J, with 5 bases between. Germline CDR1 SGHTA, CDR2 FQGNSA. DNA for the CDR3: TGTGCCAGCAGCTTAGTTGTCCAGCCCCAGCATTTT. It encodes CASSLVVQPQHF.